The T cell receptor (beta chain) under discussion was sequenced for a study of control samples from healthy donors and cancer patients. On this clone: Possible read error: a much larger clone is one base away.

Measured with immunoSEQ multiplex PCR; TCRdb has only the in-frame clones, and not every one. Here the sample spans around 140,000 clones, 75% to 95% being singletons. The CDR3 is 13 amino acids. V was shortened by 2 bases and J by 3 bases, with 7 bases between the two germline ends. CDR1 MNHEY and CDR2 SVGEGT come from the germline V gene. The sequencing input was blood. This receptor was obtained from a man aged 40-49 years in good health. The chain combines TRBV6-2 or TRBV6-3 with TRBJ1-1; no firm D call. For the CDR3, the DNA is TGTGCCAGCAGTTACCCCCGGGACACTGAAGCTTTCTTT. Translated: CASSYPRDTEAFF.